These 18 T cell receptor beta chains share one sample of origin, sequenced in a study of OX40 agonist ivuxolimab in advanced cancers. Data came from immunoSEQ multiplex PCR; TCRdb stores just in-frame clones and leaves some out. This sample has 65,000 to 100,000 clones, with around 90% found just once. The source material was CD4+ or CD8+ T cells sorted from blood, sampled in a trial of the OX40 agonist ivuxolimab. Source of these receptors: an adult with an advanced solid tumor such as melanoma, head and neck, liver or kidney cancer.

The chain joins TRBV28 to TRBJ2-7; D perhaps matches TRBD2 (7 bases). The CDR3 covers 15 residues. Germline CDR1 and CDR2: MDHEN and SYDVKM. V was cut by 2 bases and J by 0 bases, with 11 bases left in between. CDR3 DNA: TGTGCCAGCAGTTTAGCGGGGGCAAGCTCCTACGAGCAGTACTTC. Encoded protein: CASSLAGASSYEQYF.

CDR3 sequence reads: CASSRLTDTQYF. CDR3 in DNA: TGTGCCAGCAGCCGCCTCACAGATACGCAGTATTTT. This sequence joins TRBV7-2 and TRBJ2-3, with unresolved D. Germline assignment: CDR1 SGHTA and CDR2 FQGNSA. Trimming removed 5 bases from V and 2 bases from J, with 5 bases in between. The CDR3 is 12 amino acids.

CDR3 loop: CASSVETGVGTGELFF. CDR3 DNA: TGTGCCAGCAGCGTAGAAACGGGAGTCGGGACCGGGGAGCTGTTTTTT. This rearrangement joins TRBV9 to TRBJ2-2; tentatively, D is TRBD2 (6 bases). CDR3 length: 16 residues. Per germline, CDR1 SGDLS and CDR2 YYNGEE. Trimming cost V 0 bases and J 5 bases, with 14 bases left between them.

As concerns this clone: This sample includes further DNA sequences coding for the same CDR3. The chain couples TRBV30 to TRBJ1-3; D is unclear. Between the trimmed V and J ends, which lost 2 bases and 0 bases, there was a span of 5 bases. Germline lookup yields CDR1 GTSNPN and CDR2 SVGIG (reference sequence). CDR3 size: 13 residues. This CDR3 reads CAWSRSSGNTIYF. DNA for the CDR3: TGTGCCTGGAGTCGAAGCTCTGGAAACACCATATATTTT.

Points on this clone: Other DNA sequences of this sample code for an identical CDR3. The CDR3 sequence is CASSETWQGEYF. The CDR3 coding sequence is TGTGCCAGCAGTGAAACCTGGCAGGGGGAGTACTTC. This chain uses TRBV2 with TRBJ2-7, with 7 bases identical to TRBD1. The germline V gene has CDR1 SNHLY and CDR2 FYNNEI. CDR3 length: 12 residues. The ends lost 2 bases at V and 11 bases at J; junction bases unmatched: 6.

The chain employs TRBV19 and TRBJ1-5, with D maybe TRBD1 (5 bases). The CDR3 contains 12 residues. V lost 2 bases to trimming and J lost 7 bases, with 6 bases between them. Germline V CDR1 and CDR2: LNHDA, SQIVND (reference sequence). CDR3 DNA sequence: TGTGCCAGTAGTATAAGGGGACAGCCCCAGCATTTT. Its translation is CASSIRGQPQHF.

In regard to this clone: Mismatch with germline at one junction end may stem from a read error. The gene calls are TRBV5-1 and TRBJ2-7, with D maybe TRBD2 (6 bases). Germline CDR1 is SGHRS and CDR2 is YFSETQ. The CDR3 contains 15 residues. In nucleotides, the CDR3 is TGCGCCAGCAGCTTGGTTTCCCGGGACTCCAACGAGCAGTACTTC. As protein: CASSLVSRDSNEQYF.

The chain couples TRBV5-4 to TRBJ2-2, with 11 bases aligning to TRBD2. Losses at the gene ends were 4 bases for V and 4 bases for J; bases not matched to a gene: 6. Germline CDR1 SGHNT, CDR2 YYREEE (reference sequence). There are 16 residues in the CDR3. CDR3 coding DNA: TGTGCCAGCAGCGACGGGACTAGCGGCCTCACCGGGGAGCTGTTTTTT. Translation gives CASSDGTSGLTGELFF.

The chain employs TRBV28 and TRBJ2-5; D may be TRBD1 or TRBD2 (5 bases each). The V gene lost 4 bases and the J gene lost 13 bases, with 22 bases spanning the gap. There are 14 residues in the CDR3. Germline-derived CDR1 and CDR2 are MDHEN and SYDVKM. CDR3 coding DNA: TGTGCCAGCAGTTCCTCCGGGACGGGGTCCCGTGGGTACTTC. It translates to CASSSSGTGSRGYF.

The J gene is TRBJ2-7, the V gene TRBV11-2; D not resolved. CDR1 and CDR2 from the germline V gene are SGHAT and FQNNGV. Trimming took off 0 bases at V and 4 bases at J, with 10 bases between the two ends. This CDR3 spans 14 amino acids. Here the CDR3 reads CASSLELQGYEQYF. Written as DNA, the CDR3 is TGTGCCAGCAGCTTAGAGCTTCAAGGGTACGAGCAGTACTTC.

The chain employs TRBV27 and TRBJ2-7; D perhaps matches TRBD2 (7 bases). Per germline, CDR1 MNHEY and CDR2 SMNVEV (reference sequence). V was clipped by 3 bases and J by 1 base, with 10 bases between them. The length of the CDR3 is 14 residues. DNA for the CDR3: TGTGCCAGCAGTTTTAAGGGGGGGTCCTACGAGCAGTACTTC. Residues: CASSFKGGSYEQYF.

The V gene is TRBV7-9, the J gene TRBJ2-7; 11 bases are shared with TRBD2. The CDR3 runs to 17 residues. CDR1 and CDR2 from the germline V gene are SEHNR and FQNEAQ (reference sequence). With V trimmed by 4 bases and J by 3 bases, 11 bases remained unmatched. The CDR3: CASSSGLAGSRDYEQYF. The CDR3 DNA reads TGTGCCAGCAGCTCAGGACTAGCGGGTTCAAGGGACTACGAGCAGTACTTC.

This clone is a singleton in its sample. CDR3 coding DNA: TGTGCCAGCAGCTTGAGGGGTCAAACCCCCGATACGCAGTATTTT. It is translated as CASSLRGQTPDTQYF. This chain uses TRBV7-3 with TRBJ2-3; TRBD1 or TRBD2 may be the D gene (5 bases each). CDR3 length: 15 amino acids. From germline, CDR1 is SGHTA and CDR2 FQGTGA. V lost 3 bases and J lost 6, with 16 bases in between.

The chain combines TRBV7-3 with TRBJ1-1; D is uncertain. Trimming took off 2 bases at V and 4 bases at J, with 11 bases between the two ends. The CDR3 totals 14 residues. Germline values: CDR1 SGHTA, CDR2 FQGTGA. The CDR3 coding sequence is TGTGCCAGCAGCTTATATGGGAGGGCCACTGAAGCTTTCTTT. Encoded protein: CASSLYGRATEAFF.

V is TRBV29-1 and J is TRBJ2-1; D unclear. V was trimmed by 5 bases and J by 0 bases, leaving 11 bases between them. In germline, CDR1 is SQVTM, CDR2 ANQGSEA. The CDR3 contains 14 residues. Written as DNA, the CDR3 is TGCAGCGTTTTGGGGTCCAGCTCCTACAATGAGCAGTTCTTC. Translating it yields CSVLGSSSYNEQFF.

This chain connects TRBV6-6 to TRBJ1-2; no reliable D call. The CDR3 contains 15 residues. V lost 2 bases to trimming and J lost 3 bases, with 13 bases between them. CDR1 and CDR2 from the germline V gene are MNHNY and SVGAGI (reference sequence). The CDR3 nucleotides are TGTGCCAGCAGTTACGGGGAGCTCTCTCACTATGGCTACACCTTC. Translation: CASSYGELSHYGYTF.

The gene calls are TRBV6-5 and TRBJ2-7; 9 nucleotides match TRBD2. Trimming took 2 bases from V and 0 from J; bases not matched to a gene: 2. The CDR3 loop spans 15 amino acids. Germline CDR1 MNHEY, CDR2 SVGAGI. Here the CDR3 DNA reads TGTGCCAGCAGTTACAGACTAGCGGCCTCCTACGAGCAGTACTTC. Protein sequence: CASSYRLAASYEQYF.

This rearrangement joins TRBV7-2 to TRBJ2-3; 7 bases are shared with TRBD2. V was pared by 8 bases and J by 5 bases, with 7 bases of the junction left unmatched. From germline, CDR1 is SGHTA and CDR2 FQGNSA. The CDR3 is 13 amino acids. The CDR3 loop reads CASGRAGIDTQYF. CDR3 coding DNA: TGTGCCAGCGGGAGGGCCGGAATAGATACGCAGTATTTT.